This is a list of T cell receptor beta chains from one sample in a study of cytomegalovirus exposure and HLA in healthy donors. Using immunoSEQ multiplex PCR, the repertoire was profiled, and TCRdb retains in-frame clones only, with some absent. The sample has around 190,000 clones; approximately 80% are singletons. Input material: PBMCs. The receptors stem from a female donor in good health and CMV-seronegative. Each CDR3 is given with its conserved first and last residue. Fields, in order: J gene, V gene, D gene, clone size, CDR3 protein, CDR3 DNA. D genes are given only for firm matches. The size of a clone is reported for some rows only, either as once, few or many, or as a class for expanded clones.

j_gene: TRBJ2-7; v_gene: TRBV30; d_gene: -; abundance: few; CDR3aa: CAWSDLSGEQYF; CDR3nt: TGTGCCTGGAGTGACCTTTCCGGCGAGCAGTACTTC
j_gene: TRBJ1-1; v_gene: TRBV7-9; d_gene: -; abundance: -; CDR3aa: CASSPSGGDTEAFF; CDR3nt: TGTGCCAGCAGCCCCTCCGGGGGGGACACTGAAGCTTTCTTT
j_gene: TRBJ1-2; v_gene: TRBV19; d_gene: TRBD1; abundance: -; CDR3aa: CASSIEQGEYGYTF; CDR3nt: TGTGCCAGTAGTATCGAACAGGGGGAATATGGCTACACCTTC
j_gene: TRBJ1-6; v_gene: TRBV15; d_gene: -; abundance: -; CDR3aa: CATSRDNQDNSPLHF; CDR3nt: TGTGCCACCAGCAGAGATAACCAGGATAATTCACCCCTCCACTTT
j_gene: TRBJ2-7; v_gene: TRBV7-6; d_gene: TRBD1; abundance: -; CDR3aa: CASSSGQGVYEQYF; CDR3nt: TGTGCCAGCAGCTCTGGACAGGGGGTCTACGAGCAGTACTTC
j_gene: TRBJ1-2; v_gene: TRBV19; d_gene: -; abundance: -; CDR3aa: CASSIGGWGYTF; CDR3nt: TGTGCCAGTAGTATTGGAGGTTGGGGCTACACCTTC
j_gene: TRBJ1-3; v_gene: TRBV6-5; d_gene: TRBD1; abundance: few; CDR3aa: CASSYSQGAGNTIYF; CDR3nt: TGTGCCAGCAGTTACTCACAGGGGGCTGGAAACACCATATATTTT
j_gene: TRBJ1-2; v_gene: TRBV6-1; d_gene: TRBD1; abundance: -; CDR3aa: CASSPSGQSNYGYTF; CDR3nt: TGTGCCAGCAGTCCCTCGGGACAGAGTAACTATGGCTACACCTTC
j_gene: TRBJ1-2; v_gene: TRBV19; d_gene: -; abundance: few; CDR3aa: CASSPQSNGWDYGYTF; CDR3nt: TGTGCCAGTAGTCCCCAATCGAACGGGTGGGACTATGGCTACACCTTC
j_gene: TRBJ1-3; v_gene: TRBV6-4; d_gene: TRBD1; abundance: -; CDR3aa: CARQPGQLMGGNTIYF; CDR3nt: TGTGCCAGGCAACCGGGACAGCTAATGGGTGGAAACACCATATATTTT
j_gene: TRBJ1-5; v_gene: TRBV15; d_gene: -; abundance: -; CDR3aa: CATSRGEKNQPQHF; CDR3nt: TGTGCCACCAGCAGAGGTGAGAAGAATCAGCCCCAGCATTTT